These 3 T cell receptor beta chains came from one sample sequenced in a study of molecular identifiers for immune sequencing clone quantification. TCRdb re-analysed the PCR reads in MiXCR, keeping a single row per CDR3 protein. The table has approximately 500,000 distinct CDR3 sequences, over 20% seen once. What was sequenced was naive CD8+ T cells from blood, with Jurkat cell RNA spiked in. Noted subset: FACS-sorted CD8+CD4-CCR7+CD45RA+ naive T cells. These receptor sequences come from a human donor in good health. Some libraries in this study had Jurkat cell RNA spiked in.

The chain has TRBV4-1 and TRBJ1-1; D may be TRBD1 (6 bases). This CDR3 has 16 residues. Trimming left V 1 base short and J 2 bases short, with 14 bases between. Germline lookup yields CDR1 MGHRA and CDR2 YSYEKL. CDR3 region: CASSQGTGFFNTEAFF. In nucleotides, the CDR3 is TGCGCCAGCAGCCAAGGAACAGGGTTTTTCAACACTGAAGCTTTCTTT.

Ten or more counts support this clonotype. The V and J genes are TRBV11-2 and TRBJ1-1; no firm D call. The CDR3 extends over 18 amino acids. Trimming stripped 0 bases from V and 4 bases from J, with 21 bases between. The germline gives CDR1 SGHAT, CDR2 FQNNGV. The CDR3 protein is CASSLEPPWRESFTEAFF. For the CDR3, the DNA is TGTGCCAGCAGCTTAGAACCCCCTTGGCGGGAGTCCTTCACTGAAGCTTTCTTT.

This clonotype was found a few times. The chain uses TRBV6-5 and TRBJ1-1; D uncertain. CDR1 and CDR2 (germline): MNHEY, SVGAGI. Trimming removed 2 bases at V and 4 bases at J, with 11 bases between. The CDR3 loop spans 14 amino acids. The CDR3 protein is CASSYNGVGTEAFF. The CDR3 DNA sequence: TGTGCCAGCAGTTACAATGGGGTGGGCACTGAAGCTTTCTTT.